Below are 22 T cell receptor beta chains sequenced from a single sample in a study of CD8 T cells in ankylosing spondylitis. MiXCR, run by TCRdb on the 5' RACE reads, gives a single entry per CDR3 protein. The sample comprises about 220,000 distinct CDR3 sequences, roughly 25% of which are singletons, and about 6.2% rests with the top ten. Material for sequencing was blood, either unsorted or a sorted T cell fraction (not recorded which). The receptors originated from a male donor with ankylosing spondylitis or in good health (not recorded which).

This clonotype was counted between two and nine times. V usage is TRBV20-1 and J usage is TRBJ2-7; 15 bases are a match to TRBD2. The CDR3 sequence is 16 residues long. Germline CDR1 reads DFQATT; CDR2 reads SNEGSKA (reference sequence). With V trimmed by 6 bases and J by 6 bases, 12 bases remained unmatched. CDR3 sequence reads: CSAIGGLAGGSGEQYF. Written as DNA, the CDR3 is TGCAGTGCCATAGGGGGACTAGCGGGAGGTTCTGGCGAGCAGTACTTC.

The chain employs TRBV5-6 and TRBJ2-3, with D unclear. V was trimmed by 3 bases and J by 4 bases, leaving 6 bases between them. The CDR3 is 12 residues long. The V gene's germline CDR1 is SGHDT and CDR2 YYEEEE. DNA of the CDR3: TGTGCCAGCAGCTCTCAGCCAGATACGCAGTATTTT. Translated, it gives CASSSQPDTQYF.

This clonotype was detected only a few times. This chain joins TRBV7-8 and TRBJ2-5; 12 nucleotides match TRBD2. The CDR3 is made up of 15 amino acids. The germline gives CDR1 SGHVS, CDR2 FQNEAQ. V was pared by 4 bases and J by 2 bases, with 2 bases of the junction left unmatched. CDR3 protein: CASSSGLAGQETQYF. The CDR3 region has the DNA TGTGCCAGCAGCTCCGGACTAGCGGGGCAAGAGACCCAGTACTTC.

V gene TRBV29-1 combines with J gene TRBJ1-5; D remains ambiguous. V shed 6 bases and J shed 3 bases, with 15 bases lying between them. There are 14 residues in the CDR3. CDR1 is SQVTM and CDR2 is ANQGSEA in the germline V gene. CDR3 bases: TGCAGCGTAGAAAGCAGGCGAACCAATCAGCCCCAGCATTTT. Translating gives CSVESRRTNQPQHF.

This clonotype was observed at least ten times. The gene calls are TRBV7-9 and TRBJ2-7, with 12 bases fitting TRBD2. Germline CDR1 SEHNR, CDR2 FQNEAQ (reference sequence). The CDR3 totals 16 residues. V shed 5 bases, J shed 4 bases, and the junction held 9 bases outside the gene matches. The CDR3 DNA is TGTGCCAGCAGCAAAACACTAGCGGGAGGTTCGTACGAGCAGTACTTC. Its protein is CASSKTLAGGSYEQYF.

This clonotype was counted many times. The rearrangement joins TRBV20-1 to TRBJ2-1; 9 bases align to TRBD1. Germline CDR1 and CDR2: DFQATT and SNEGSKA (reference sequence). V lost 3 bases and J lost 2; bases outside the gene matches: 5. The CDR3 covers 15 residues. Written as DNA, the CDR3 is TGCAGTGCTAGGCCGGGACAGGGAGCCTACAATGAGCAGTTCTTC. Translation: CSARPGQGAYNEQFF.

The rearrangement links TRBV20-1 to TRBJ2-7; 7 nucleotides match TRBD1. V lost 3 bases and J lost 3; bases outside the gene matches: 5. The CDR3 has 13 residues. Germline lookup yields CDR1 DFQATT and CDR2 SNEGSKA (reference sequence). The CDR3 protein is CSASNRGNYEQYF. CDR3 sequence (DNA): TGCAGTGCTAGTAACAGGGGAAACTACGAGCAGTACTTC.

The rearrangement joins TRBV9 to TRBJ2-2, with 7 bases lining up with TRBD1. Germline CDR1 is SGDLS and CDR2 is YYNGEE. The CDR3 length is 17 residues. After removal of 2 bases from V and 2 bases from J, the junction contained 9 bases not matched to a gene. CDR3 DNA: TGTGCCAGCAGCGTGAAGCTGACAGGGATCAACACCGGGGAGCTGTTTTTT. Translation: CASSVKLTGINTGELFF.

Concerning this clonotype itself: One base away lies a much larger clone, so this may be a sequencing read error. As the CDR3 is not closed by the conserved phenylalanine or tryptophan, this likely results from a read error. The chain carries TRBV19 and TRBJ2-7; D may be TRBD1 (5 bases). V lost 0 bases and J lost 1, with 10 bases in between. The length of the CDR3 is 15 residues. The germline V gene encodes CDR1 LNHDA and CDR2 SQIVND (reference sequence). The CDR3 bases are TGTGCCAGTAGTATAGATCCCGACAGATCCTACGAGCAGTACTCC. Residues: CASSIDPDRSYEQYS.

The chain uses TRBV20-1 and TRBJ2-5, with 13 bases identical to TRBD2. Trimming at V came to 4 bases and at J to 0 bases, leaving 5 bases not matched to a gene. The CDR3 runs 16 residues. The germline V gene has CDR1 DFQATT and CDR2 SNEGSKA (reference sequence). The DNA of the CDR3 is TGCAGTGCTACCTCCGGGACTAGCGGGGACCAAGAGACCCAGTACTTC. This encodes CSATSGTSGDQETQYF.

The chain has TRBV24-1 and TRBJ1-1; TRBD1 matches 10 bases. The CDR3 has 16 amino acids. J lost 6 bases, V lost 1 base, and 7 bases had no gene match. The germline V gene encodes CDR1 KGHDR and CDR2 SFDVKD. CDR3 sequence (DNA): TGTGCCACCAGTGATTTAGGTAGGGACAGGGGTCCTGAAGCTTTCTTT. Translating it yields CATSDLGRDRGPEAFF.

The genes are TRBV4-2 and TRBJ2-7, with 13 bases matching TRBD2. Germline V lookup: CDR1 LGHNA, CDR2 YNFKEQ. The length of the CDR3 is 19 residues. The junction had 13 bases not matched to a gene; V was cut back by 5 bases and J by 0 bases. In DNA, the CDR3 is TGTGCCAGCAGCGGCTCCCCCGGGACTAGCGGGACCAGCTCCTACGAGCAGTACTTC. It translates to CASSGSPGTSGTSSYEQYF.

This clonotype has just a few counts. This chain joins TRBV4-2 and TRBJ2-7; maybe TRBD1 (6 bases). Germline lookup yields CDR1 LGHNA and CDR2 YNFKEQ. Trimming shortened V by 1 base and J by 3 bases, and 10 bases separated the two germline ends. This CDR3 has 14 residues. CDR3 residues: CASSQGGQSYEQYF. In DNA form, the CDR3 reads TGTGCCAGCAGCCAAGGGGGACAAAGCTACGAGCAGTACTTC.

This clonotype has a count of ten or more. The chain uses TRBV9 and TRBJ2-3; a possible D gene is TRBD2 (6 bases). CDR1 and CDR2 (germline): SGDLS, YYNGEE. The CDR3 runs 19 residues. The V gene lost 0 bases and the J gene lost 2 bases, with 22 bases spanning the gap. The chain's CDR3 is CASSVDLRGELATTDTQYF. CDR3 nucleotide sequence: TGTGCCAGCAGCGTAGATCTCCGAGGGGAGCTAGCGACCACAGATACGCAGTATTTT.

This clonotype was seen at least ten times. The V call is TRBV5-1, the J call TRBJ2-4; 7 bases fit TRBD2. The CDR3 is made up of 15 amino acids. Germline assignment: CDR1 SGHRS and CDR2 YFSETQ. The trim removed 4 bases at V and 5 bases at J, leaving 9 bases unmatched. The CDR3 is CASSPGRDYQNIQYF. CDR3 nucleotides: TGCGCCAGCAGCCCAGGCCGGGACTACCAAAACATTCAGTACTTC.

This clonotype occurred many times. This rearrangement joins TRBV10-3 to TRBJ2-4; no firm D call. The CDR3 totals 17 residues. Trimming stripped 0 bases from V and 0 bases from J, with 12 bases between. The germline V gene has CDR1 ENHRY and CDR2 SYGVKD. As DNA, the CDR3 is TGTGCCATCAGTGAGTCGGACCTGTCCCTAGCCAAAAACATTCAGTACTTC. It specifies CAISESDLSLAKNIQYF.

The chain's CDR3 is CASSVGSNTEAFF. Written as DNA, the CDR3 is TGTGCCAGCAGCGTAGGTTCGAACACTGAAGCTTTCTTT. The rearrangement uses TRBV9 and TRBJ1-1; D gene unclear. V lost 0 bases and J lost 1, with 4 bases in between. This CDR3 has 13 amino acids. Per germline, CDR1 SGDLS and CDR2 YYNGEE.

This clonotype has ten or more counts. This chain links TRBV12-3 or TRBV12-4 with TRBJ1-5; D remains ambiguous. CDR3 size: 12 residues. Between the trimmed V and J ends, which lost 2 bases and 6 bases, there was a span of 5 bases. The DNA for the CDR3 is TGTGCCAGCAGTTTATGGCCTCAGCCCCAGCATTTT. It encodes CASSLWPQPQHF.

The rearrangement links TRBV5-1 to TRBJ1-3; D is unresolved. Germline V gene sequence: CDR1 SGHRS, CDR2 YFSETQ. V dropped 0 bases and J dropped 2 bases, with 6 bases sitting between them. This CDR3 contains 14 residues. The CDR3 reads CASSLDVTGNTIYF. As DNA, the CDR3 is TGCGCCAGCAGCTTGGACGTTACTGGAAACACCATATATTTT.

The V gene is TRBV11-2, the J gene TRBJ2-1, with D uncertain. The V end was cut by 2 bases, the J end by 2 bases, with 7 bases between. Germline CDR1 SGHAT, CDR2 FQNNGV. The CDR3 extends over 14 amino acids. CDR3: CASSLTLTYNEQFF. The DNA of the CDR3 is TGTGCCAGCAGCTTAACACTAACCTACAATGAGCAGTTCTTC.

This clonotype was seen only a few times. This chain connects TRBV11-2 to TRBJ2-5; 8 bases match TRBD2. The trim removed 5 bases at V and 2 bases at J, leaving 10 bases unmatched. This CDR3 comprises 16 residues. Germline V gene data show CDR1 as SGHAT and CDR2 as FQNNGV. CDR3 loop: CASSASGTRKQETQYF. DNA for the CDR3: TGTGCCAGCAGCGCCTCCGGGACTAGAAAGCAAGAGACCCAGTACTTC.

The chain joins TRBV20-1 to TRBJ2-5, with TRBD2 matching over 13 bases. Per germline, CDR1 DFQATT and CDR2 SNEGSKA (reference sequence). The junction had 3 bases not matched to a gene; V was cut back by 0 bases and J by 5 bases. This CDR3 region has 15 residues. The CDR3 reads CSARDGTSGKETQYF. The CDR3 DNA reads as TGCAGTGCTAGAGACGGGACTAGCGGGAAGGAGACCCAGTACTTC.